These 29 T cell receptor beta chains originate from one sample sequenced in a study of T cell changes during pregnancy in multiple sclerosis. The method was immunoSEQ multiplex PCR; TCRdb's version includes in-frame clones alone and lacks a portion of them. The data hold some 20,000 clones, with 75% to 90% observed a single time. Source: CD8+ T cells from peripheral blood mononuclear cells, taken after pregnancy. These receptors were obtained from a female donor in good health, enrolled as a control in a pregnancy study.

This clone was recorded a few times. The chain combines TRBV9 with TRBJ2-7, with 10 bases identical to TRBD1. The CDR3 has 16 amino acids. Germline values: CDR1 SGDLS, CDR2 YYNGEE. Germline trimming cut 0 bases from V and 5 bases from J; bases unmatched to any gene: 8. This CDR3 reads CASSVAATGGFDEQYF. CDR3 DNA sequence: TGTGCCAGCAGCGTAGCCGCGACAGGGGGCTTCGACGAGCAGTACTTC.

This rearrangement joins TRBV27 to TRBJ1-5; 7 bases map to TRBD1. The CDR3 contains 15 residues. J lost 4 bases, V lost 0 bases, and 3 bases had no gene match. Germline lookup yields CDR1 MNHEY and CDR2 SMNVEV (reference sequence). The DNA of the CDR3 is TGTGCCAGCAGTTTATCACAGGGGCAGAATCAGCCCCAGCATTTT. Its translation is CASSLSQGQNQPQHF.

The chain recombines TRBV7-8 with TRBJ1-1, with D unresolved. V was shortened by 3 bases and J by 0 bases, with 20 bases between the two germline ends. The CDR3 sequence is 18 residues long. CDR1 is SGHVS, CDR2 FQNEAQ, per germline. In nucleotides, the CDR3 is TGTGCCAGCAGCTTTAGGAACAGCCGAAGCCTAATGAACACTGAAGCTTTCTTT. This translates into CASSFRNSRSLMNTEAFF.

This clone is medium-sized (0.01 to 0.1%) in the sample. The chain combines TRBV5-1 with TRBJ2-7, with 7 bases lining up with TRBD1. The junction had 6 bases not matched to a gene; V was cut back by 0 bases and J by 3 bases. The CDR3 sequence is 15 residues long. Germline CDR1 is SGHRS and CDR2 is YFSETQ. The DNA for the CDR3 is TGCGCCAGCAGCTTGGGAACAGGGGTACGCTACGAGCAGTACTTC. Translating gives CASSLGTGVRYEQYF.

The V gene is TRBV25-1, the J gene TRBJ1-2; 8 nucleotides align to TRBD1. Germline V gene sequence: CDR1 MGHDK, CDR2 SYGVNS. Trimming removed 3 bases from V and 8 bases from J; junction bases left unmatched: 8. This CDR3 region has 14 residues. The CDR3 spells CASSDFGQGWGYTF. CDR3 nucleotides: TGTGCCAGCAGTGACTTCGGACAGGGATGGGGCTACACCTTC.

The chain couples TRBV30 to TRBJ2-2; D is possibly TRBD2 (7 bases). The CDR3 has 15 residues. Between the trimmed V and J ends, which lost 6 bases and 2 bases, there was a span of 16 bases. Germline V CDR1 and CDR2: GTSNPN, SVGIG (reference sequence). CDR3 region: CACHGGAHNTGELFF. CDR3 nucleotides: TGTGCCTGCCATGGGGGGGCCCATAACACCGGGGAGCTGTTTTTT.

V usage is TRBV5-1 and J usage is TRBJ2-5; 11 nucleotides line up with TRBD1. Germline V gene sequence: CDR1 SGHRS, CDR2 YFSETQ. V gave up 4 bases and J gave up 5 bases; unmatched junction bases: 7. The CDR3 is 15 residues long. This CDR3 reads CASSLGQGAWETQYF. The DNA for the CDR3 is TGCGCCAGCAGCCTAGGACAGGGGGCTTGGGAGACCCAGTACTTC.

V gene TRBV30 combines with J gene TRBJ1-1; no clear D gene. Trimming removed 2 bases at V and 4 bases at J, with 11 bases between. This CDR3 is built from 13 residues. The germline gives CDR1 GTSNPN, CDR2 SVGIG (reference sequence). CDR3 bases: TGTGCCTGGAGTCACTTCCGGGGCACTGAAGCTTTCTTT. This gives the protein CAWSHFRGTEAFF.

This chain uses TRBV5-6 with TRBJ2-7; 10 nucleotides agree with TRBD2. Germline V gene sequence: CDR1 SGHDT, CDR2 YYEEEE. This CDR3 comprises 15 residues. V trimming: 0 bases; J trimming: 6 bases; junction bases outside the gene matches: 6. In DNA, the CDR3 is TGTGCCAGCAGCTTGGGTGCGAGCGGGGGGGCCGAGCAGTACTTC. Translating gives CASSLGASGGAEQYF.

This chain uses TRBV4-3 with TRBJ2-6, with D perhaps matching TRBD1 (5 bases). Germline CDR1 LGHNA, CDR2 YSLEER. The ends were cut back, 3 bases at V and 1 base at J, with 10 bases in the middle. The CDR3 runs 16 residues. In nucleotides, the CDR3 is TGCGCCAGCAGCCACCTCGCAGGGTCTGGGGCCAACGTCCTGACTTTC. Protein: CASSHLAGSGANVLTF.

This rearrangement joins TRBV6-1 to TRBJ1-1; maybe TRBD1 (5 bases). V was shortened by 2 bases and J by 1 base, with 11 bases between the two germline ends. The CDR3 has 15 residues. Germline V gene lookup returns CDR1 MNHNS and CDR2 SASEGT. The DNA for the CDR3 is TGTGCCAGCAGTGAAAGGACATTTTCGAACACTGAAGCTTTCTTT. Its translation is CASSERTFSNTEAFF.

This chain links TRBV6-6 with TRBJ2-1; D gene ambiguous. The CDR3 length is 15 residues. CDR1 and CDR2 (germline): MNHNY, SVGAGI (reference sequence). Trimming removed 0 bases at V and 5 bases at J, with 11 bases between. DNA for the CDR3: TGTGCCAGCAGTTACTCGCGTTCGGTGGACAATGAGCAGTTCTTC. This codes for CASSYSRSVDNEQFF.

The J gene is TRBJ1-2, the V gene TRBV27; D not resolved. The CDR3 is 15 amino acids. Trimming pared 3 bases from V and 2 bases from J, leaving 13 bases between. In germline, CDR1 is MNHEY, CDR2 SMNVEV (reference sequence). CDR3 loop: CASSFGLTGNYGYTF. Here the CDR3 DNA reads TGTGCCAGCAGTTTTGGGCTAACGGGGAACTATGGCTACACCTTC.

This clone was counted a few times. This sequence joins TRBV28 and TRBJ1-2, with 7 bases matching TRBD1. After removal of 1 base from V and 3 bases from J, the junction contained 11 bases not matched to a gene. The germline gives CDR1 MDHEN, CDR2 SYDVKM. The CDR3 totals 17 residues. DNA for the CDR3: TGTGCCAGCAGTTTATCGCTCACAGGGGACCTTGACTATGGCTACACCTTC. Amino acids: CASSLSLTGDLDYGYTF.

This clone was counted once. The genes are TRBV7-9 and TRBJ2-3, with 8 bases identical to TRBD2. Trimming cost V 5 bases and J 5 bases; bases outside gene matches: 12. This CDR3 has 16 residues. From germline, CDR1 is SEHNR and CDR2 FQNEAQ (reference sequence). The CDR3 DNA sequence: TGTGCCAGCAGCCCGATCGGGGAGCGGGAGAGAGATACGCAGTATTTT. It specifies CASSPIGERERDTQYF.

V gene TRBV10-3 combines with J gene TRBJ2-5, with TRBD2 identical over 7 bases. The germline gives CDR1 ENHRY, CDR2 SYGVKD. CDR3 length: 15 residues. V shed 10 bases, J shed 5 bases, and the junction held 16 bases outside the gene matches. The CDR3 spells CATASGGVPGETQYF. CDR3 bases: TGTGCCACTGCTAGCGGAGGGGTCCCAGGGGAGACCCAGTACTTC.

The rearrangement uses TRBV2 and TRBJ1-2; 7 bases fit TRBD1. Per germline, CDR1 SNHLY and CDR2 FYNNEI. The ends lost 11 bases at V and 7 bases at J; junction bases unmatched: 7. There are 11 residues in the CDR3. The CDR3, as DNA: TGTGCCGGACACAGGGGTAGTGGCTACACCTTC. Translating gives CAGHRGSGYTF.

This clone occurred once. V is TRBV6-5 and J is TRBJ1-3; possibly TRBD1 for D (6 bases). This CDR3 comprises 15 residues. V shed 5 bases and J shed 0 bases, with 11 bases lying between them. The germline CDR1 and CDR2 sequences are MNHEY and SVGAGI. The CDR3: CASSLDSNSGNTIYF. The CDR3 coding sequence is TGTGCCAGCAGTCTGGACAGTAACTCTGGAAACACCATATATTTT.

This chain's CDR3 is CASTLGEDGYTF. As DNA, the CDR3 is TGTGCCAGCACCCTCGGCGAGGATGGCTACACCTTC. The V gene is TRBV6-6, the J gene TRBJ1-2; D remains ambiguous. Deletions cut 7 bases from V and 6 bases from J, with 12 bases between. The CDR3 spans 12 residues. Germline loops: CDR1 MNHNY, CDR2 SVGAGI (reference sequence).

This rearrangement joins TRBV6-6 to TRBJ1-6, with 8 nucleotides matching TRBD1. Germline loops: CDR1 MNHNY, CDR2 SVGAGI (reference sequence). The junction had 11 bases not matched to a gene; V was cut back by 7 bases and J by 9 bases. The CDR3 contains 15 residues. CDR3 DNA: TGTGCCAGCATCCGGACAGGGATGTCCGGTTCACCCCTCCACTTT. As protein: CASIRTGMSGSPLHF.

As to this clone: One end of the junction does not line up with germline, which may come from a read error. The chain couples TRBV18 to TRBJ2-3, with 10 positions matching TRBD2. Germline V gene sequence: CDR1 KGHSH, CDR2 LQKENI. This CDR3 has 13 residues. Here the CDR3 DNA reads TGTGCCAGCTCACCACCGGCCGGGACTAGCGAGGATTTT. Translation: CASSPPAGTSEDF.

The V and J genes are TRBV7-9 and TRBJ1-2; D remains ambiguous. The CDR3 has 15 amino acids. V lost 0 bases, J lost 2 bases, and 10 bases lay in between. Germline CDR1 is SEHNR and CDR2 is FQNEAQ (reference sequence). This CDR3 reads CASSLAGNPNYGYTF. DNA for the CDR3: TGTGCCAGCAGCTTAGCCGGGAACCCCAACTATGGCTACACCTTC.

The chain has TRBV7-9 and TRBJ1-1; D is perhaps TRBD1 (6 bases). Germline assignment: CDR1 SEHNR and CDR2 FQNEAQ (reference sequence). The V end was cut by 4 bases, the J end by 7 bases, with 10 bases between. The CDR3 is 12 amino acids. The CDR3 sequence is CASSSGAGEAFF. As DNA, the CDR3 is TGTGCCAGCAGCTCAGGGGCGGGTGAAGCTTTCTTT.

This clone has just one count. The rearrangement joins TRBV9 to TRBJ1-1; unclear D gene. V shed 2 bases and J shed 5 bases, with 4 bases lying between them. This CDR3 spans 11 amino acids. Germline lookup yields CDR1 SGDLS and CDR2 YYNGEE. In DNA, the CDR3 is TGTGCCAGCAGCGTCCGGACTGAAGCTTTCTTT. Residues: CASSVRTEAFF.

V and J are TRBV13 and TRBJ2-1, with 7 bases fitting TRBD2. The CDR3 consists of 15 residues. Germline V CDR1 and CDR2: PRHDT, FYEKMQ (reference sequence). The V gene end was trimmed by 1 base and the J gene end by 3 bases; junction bases not matched to a gene: 3. The CDR3 region is CASSLEPSGYNEQFF. CDR3 nucleotide sequence: TGTGCCAGCAGCTTAGAACCTAGCGGCTACAATGAGCAGTTCTTC.

The chain joins TRBV6-5 to TRBJ1-2; weak D call: TRBD1 (6 bases). V lost 6 bases and J 0 bases, leaving 14 bases between the germline ends. Germline values: CDR1 MNHEY, CDR2 SVGAGI. The CDR3 length is 15 residues. As DNA, the CDR3 is TGTGCCAGCAGCCCAAGGGACACCGCTAACTATGGCTACACCTTC. This sequence encodes CASSPRDTANYGYTF.

This sequence joins TRBV19 and TRBJ1-2; D uncertain. With 7 bases removed from V and 2 bases from J, the gap between germline ends came to 8 bases. The CDR3 spans 12 residues. CDR1 and CDR2 from the germline V gene are LNHDA and SQIVND (reference sequence). The CDR3 here is CASNGENYGYTF. The DNA of the CDR3 is TGTGCCAGTAATGGGGAGAACTATGGCTACACCTTC.

The table lists this clone with a count of one. The J gene is TRBJ1-1, the V gene TRBV11-2; D not resolved. The V and J ends lost 0 bases and 0 bases respectively, with 8 bases between them. The length of the CDR3 is 15 residues. The V gene's germline CDR1 is SGHAT and CDR2 FQNNGV. As DNA, the CDR3 is TGTGCCAGCAGCTTAGATGAGCCTCTGAACACTGAAGCTTTCTTT. It is translated as CASSLDEPLNTEAFF. Variable domain in full (rest from reference TRBV11-2 and TRBJ1-1): EAGVAQSPRYKIIEKRQSVAFWCNPISGHATLYWYQQILGQGPKLLIQFQNNGVVDDSQLPKDRFSAERLKGVDSTLKIQPAKLEDSAVYLCASSLDEPLNTEAFFGQGTRLTVV.

The V and J genes are TRBV7-8 and TRBJ1-2; 7 positions match TRBD1. Germline-derived CDR1 and CDR2 are SGHVS and FQNEAQ. CDR3 length equals 15 residues. Trimming at V came to 4 bases and at J to 3 bases, leaving 8 bases not matched to a gene. CDR3 coding DNA: TGTGCCAGCAGCTCCCTGACAGGGATGGACTATGGCTACACCTTC. As protein: CASSSLTGMDYGYTF.